The rows below give T cell receptor beta chains drawn from one sample of a study of blood T cell repertoires in COVID-19. Here immunoSEQ multiplex PCR was the method, and the copy in TCRdb shows in-frame clones only, minus some. The table has about 200,000 clones, 75% to 90% seen once. The sample comprised peripheral blood. The receptors were sampled from a man in his forties with acute or convalescent COVID-19. Both conserved end residues are part of each CDR3. The D gene is left open where the match is weak. For some rows the clone size is stated as once, few or many, or as a class when expanded; others skip it.

V: TRBV11-2
length: 14
D: .
size: .
J: TRBJ2-3
CDR3: CASSVALGTDTQYF
DNA: TGTGCCAGCAGTGTAGCGCTAGGCACAGATACGCAGTATTTT

V: TRBV7-9
length: 12
D: .
size: few
J: TRBJ2-7
CDR3: CASSATGFEQYF
DNA: TGTGCCAGCAGCGCCACCGGGTTCGAGCAGTACTTC

V: TRBV6-5
length: 12
D: .
size: .
J: TRBJ1-5
CDR3: CASSSRGDCVDF
DNA: TGTGCCAGCAGTAGCAGGGGCGATTGTGTCGATTTT

V: TRBV3-1/TRBV3-2
length: 15
D: TRBD2
size: .
J: TRBJ2-7
CDR3: CASSQATRLAAEQYF
DNA: TGTGCCAGCAGCCAAGCGACGAGACTAGCGGCCGAGCAGTACTTC

V: TRBV5-4
length: 14
D: .
size: .
J: TRBJ1-4
CDR3: CASSSGLAHEKLFF
DNA: TGTGCCAGCAGCTCGGGACTCGCCCATGAAAAACTGTTTTTT

V: TRBV29-1
length: 13
D: TRBD2
size: .
J: TRBJ2-7
CDR3: CSVGGLGLYEQYF
DNA: TGCAGCGTCGGAGGACTAGGGCTATACGAGCAGTACTTC

V: TRBV9
length: 15
D: TRBD1
size: .
J: TRBJ1-2
CDR3: CASSIGPGQNYGYTF
DNA: TGTGCCAGCAGCATCGGACCGGGACAGAACTATGGCTACACCTTC

V: TRBV7-2
length: 15
D: .
size: .
J: TRBJ2-7
CDR3: CASSLAGGDTAEQYF
DNA: TGTGCCAGCAGCTTAGCCGGAGGGGATACGGCCGAGCAGTACTTC

V: TRBV11-2
length: 16
D: .
size: .
J: TRBJ1-2
CDR3: CASSLAGVGANYGYTF
DNA: TGTGCCAGCAGCTTAGCAGGGGTGGGAGCTAACTATGGCTACACCTTC

V: TRBV7-8
length: 15
D: .
size: once
J: TRBJ2-3
CDR3: CASSFQLTVTDTQYF
DNA: TGTGCCAGCAGCTTTCAACTGACAGTCACAGATACGCAGTATTTT